This T cell receptor beta chain comes out of a study of T cell repertoires in cytomegalovirus infection. Looking at the study overall: Based on public TCR beta signatures, there were indications of CMV infection and of a matching HLA type. Points from the study as a whole: The ex vivo response was dominated by HLA-C-restricted CMV-specific TCR beta clonotypes.

MiXCR, run by TCRdb on the reads, gives a single entry per CDR3 protein. The sample shows around 750,000 distinct CDR3 sequences, about 31% of them seen only once. About this clonotype itself: The antigen is undetermined.

Trimming at V came to 11 bases and at J to 5 bases, leaving 10 bases not matched to a gene. Germline lookup yields CDR1 SGHVS and CDR2 FNYEAQ. The CDR3 has 14 residues. The rearrangement uses TRBV7-6 and TRBJ2-2; 8 nucleotides line up with TRBD2. The starting material was cultured CD8+ T cells from PBMCs, obtained from culture after CMV antigen stimulation. This sequence originates from a human donor in good health (CMV status not recorded). Some clones in this sample may be carry-over from other donors' samples. CDR3 in amino acids: CAGVAGTETGELFF. In DNA, the CDR3 is TGTGCCGGTGTAGCGGGGACGGAGACCGGGGAGCTGTTTTTT.